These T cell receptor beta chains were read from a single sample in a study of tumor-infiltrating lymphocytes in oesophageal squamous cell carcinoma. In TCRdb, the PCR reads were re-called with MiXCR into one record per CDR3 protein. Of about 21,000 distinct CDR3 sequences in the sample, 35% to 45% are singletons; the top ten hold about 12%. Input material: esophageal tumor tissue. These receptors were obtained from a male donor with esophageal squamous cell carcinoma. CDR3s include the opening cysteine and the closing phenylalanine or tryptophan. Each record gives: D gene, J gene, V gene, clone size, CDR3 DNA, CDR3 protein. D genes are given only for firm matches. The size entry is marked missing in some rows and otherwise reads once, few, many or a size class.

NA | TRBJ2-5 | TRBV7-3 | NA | TGTGCCAGCAGCTTAGGGGGGACAGTAAATAGGGAGACCCAGTACTTC | CASSLGGTVNRETQYF
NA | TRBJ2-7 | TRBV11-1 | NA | TGTGCCAGCAGCAGTGGCGGGACAGACTTGACCTACGAGCAGTACTTC | CASSSGGTDLTYEQYF
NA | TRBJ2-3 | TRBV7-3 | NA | TGTGCCAGCAGCGGGTCCGGTGGGGTGTTTGATACGCAGTATTTT | CASSGSGGVFDTQYF
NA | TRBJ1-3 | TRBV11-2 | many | TGTGCCAGCAGCTTATATCGAGCTTCCCCTTTAGCCATATATTTT | CASSLYRASPLAIYF
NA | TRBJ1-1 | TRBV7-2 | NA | TGTGCCAGCAGCTTAGGAGGGACGCTCTCCTACGAGCAGTACTTT | CASSLGGTLSYEQYF
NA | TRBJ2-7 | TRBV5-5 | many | TGTGCCAGCAGCTTGCGTTTGGGTACCCACGAGCAGTACTTC | CASSLRLGTHEQYF
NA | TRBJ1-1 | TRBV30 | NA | TGTGCCTGGACCCTAACCGGGGCGACGAACACTGAAGCTTTCTTT | CAWTLTGATNTEAFF
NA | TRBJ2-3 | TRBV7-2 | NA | TGTGCCAGCAGCTTAGCCAGGGGCACAGATACGCAGTATTTT | CASSLARGTDTQYF
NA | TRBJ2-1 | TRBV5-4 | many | TGTGCCAGCAGCTTGCCTCTTGAGCAGTTCTTC | CASSLPLEQFF
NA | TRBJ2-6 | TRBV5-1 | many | TGCGCCAGCAGCTTGGACCCTGGGGCCAACGTCCTGACTTTC | CASSLDPGANVLTF
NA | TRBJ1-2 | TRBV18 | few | TGTGCCAGCTCACCTGAAACCCTCGGGGCGGGCTATGGCTACACCTTC | CASSPETLGAGYGYTF